This entry describes one T cell receptor (beta chain). What it binds is not known. This CDR3 is built from 12 residues. V trimming: 6 bases; J trimming: 13 bases; junction bases outside the gene matches: 7. This entry is derived from a study of identical twins. Regarding the study as a whole: High-abundance cord blood beta clonotypes had fewer insertions; memory repertoires showed none. Its conclusions, products of cross-sectional statistical analysis, did not come from following the same donors.

The donors were all healthy and Caucasian. TCRdb reprocessed the 5' RACE reads via MiXCR and lists one record per CDR3 protein. This sample has 460,000 or so distinct CDR3 sequences, with about 14% found just once. These data were also filed under a second study, of yellow fever vaccine responses in identical twins. That paper states: On the reported evidence, twins' vaccine T cell responses seemed partly convergent and partly personalized.

Material for sequencing was CD4+ T cells sorted from blood. V usage is TRBV12-3 or TRBV12-4 and J usage is TRBJ2-2; 8 nucleotides agree with TRBD2. The clonotype was recovered from a woman aged 18-30 years in good health. In nucleotides, the CDR3 is TGTGCCAGCAGGAGACTAGCGTTAGGGCTGTTTTTT. This encodes CASRRLALGLFF.